The present TCR beta chain was sequenced within a study of blood T cells in healthy people across ages. Whole-study context: For every two T cells, template switching captured about one barcoded beta molecule. Study-wide results and limits: Bulk PBMC profiling left naive and antigen-experienced comparisons inconclusive. Higher diversity, along with more naive CD4+ cells, distinguished long-lived donors from aged donors.

Together with a sample-barcoded 5' primer, a J-beta primer mix was included in a second PCR lasting about 7 to 11 cycles. Unique molecular identifiers of 12 random nucleotides labeled each cDNA. Via MiXCR, TCRdb re-called the 5' RACE reads, giving one row per CDR3 protein. The sample lists about 1,000,000 distinct CDR3 sequences; 45% were seen once. Trimming left V 0 bases short and J 4 bases short, with 6 bases between. This CDR3 region has 13 residues. Per germline, CDR1 MNHNY and CDR2 SVGAGI (reference sequence). This clonotype has only a few counts. The target antigen is unknown. The clonotype originates from an older woman in good health. The rearrangement joins TRBV6-6 to TRBJ1-2, with D uncertain. Sequencing input: blood. The CDR3 reads CASSYSETYGYTF. DNA of the CDR3: TGTGCCAGCAGTTACTCGGAGACCTATGGCTACACCTTC.